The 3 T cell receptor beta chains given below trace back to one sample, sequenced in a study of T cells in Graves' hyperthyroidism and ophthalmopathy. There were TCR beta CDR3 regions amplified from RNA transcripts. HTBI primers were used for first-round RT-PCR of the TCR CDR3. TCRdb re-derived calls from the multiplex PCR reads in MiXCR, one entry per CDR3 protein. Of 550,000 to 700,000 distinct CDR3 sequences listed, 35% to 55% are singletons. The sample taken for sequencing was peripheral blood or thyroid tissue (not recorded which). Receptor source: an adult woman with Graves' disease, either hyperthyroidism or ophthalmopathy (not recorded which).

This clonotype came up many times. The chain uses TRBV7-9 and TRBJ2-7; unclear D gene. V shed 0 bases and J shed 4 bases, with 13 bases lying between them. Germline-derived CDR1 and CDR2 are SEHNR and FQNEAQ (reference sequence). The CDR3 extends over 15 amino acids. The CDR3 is CASSLAGNLAYEQYF. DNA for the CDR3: TGTGCCAGCAGCTTAGCGGGGAATCTGGCTTACGAGCAGTACTTC.

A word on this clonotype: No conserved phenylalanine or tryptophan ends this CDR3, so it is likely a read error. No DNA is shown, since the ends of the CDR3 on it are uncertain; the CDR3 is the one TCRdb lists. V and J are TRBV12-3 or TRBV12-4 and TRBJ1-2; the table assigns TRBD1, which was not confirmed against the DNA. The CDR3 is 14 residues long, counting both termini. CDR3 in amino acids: CASSLRGGNYGYAS.

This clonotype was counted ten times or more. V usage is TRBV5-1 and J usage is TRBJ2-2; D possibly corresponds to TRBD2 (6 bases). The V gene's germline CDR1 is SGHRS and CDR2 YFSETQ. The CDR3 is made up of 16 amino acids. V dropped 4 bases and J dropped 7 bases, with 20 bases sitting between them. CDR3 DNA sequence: TGCGCCAGCAGCCTGGGCCCGGCGGGAATGGTCGGGGAGCTGTTTTTT. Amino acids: CASSLGPAGMVGELFF.